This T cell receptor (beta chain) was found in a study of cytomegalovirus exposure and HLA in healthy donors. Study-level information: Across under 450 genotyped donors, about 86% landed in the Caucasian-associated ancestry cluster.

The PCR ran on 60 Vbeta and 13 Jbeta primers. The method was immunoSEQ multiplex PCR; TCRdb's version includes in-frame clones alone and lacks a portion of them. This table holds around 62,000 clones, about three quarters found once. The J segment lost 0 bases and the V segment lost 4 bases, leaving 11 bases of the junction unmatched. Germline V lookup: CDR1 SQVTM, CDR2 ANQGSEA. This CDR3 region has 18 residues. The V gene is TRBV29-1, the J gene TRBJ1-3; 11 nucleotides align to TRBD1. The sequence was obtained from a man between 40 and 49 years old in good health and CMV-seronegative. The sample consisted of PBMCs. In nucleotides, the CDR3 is TGCAGCGTTGTTGGGACAGGGGGGCCCTCTCACTCTGGAAACACCATATATTTT. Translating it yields CSVVGTGGPSHSGNTIYF. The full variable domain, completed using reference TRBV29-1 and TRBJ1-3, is SAVISQKPSRDICQRGTSLTIQCQVDSQVTMMFWYRQQPGQSLTLIATANQGSEATYESGFVIDKFPISRPNLTFSTLTVSNMSPEDSSIYLCSVVGTGGPSHSGNTIYFGEGSWLTVV.